The rows below give T cell receptor beta chains drawn from one sample of a study of T cells in Graves' hyperthyroidism and ophthalmopathy. TCRdb reprocessed the multiplex PCR reads via MiXCR and lists one record per CDR3 protein. This sample has a few hundred thousand distinct CDR3 sequences, with roughly a sixth found just once. The specimen sequenced was blood. Every receptor here comes from a woman aged 50 to 60 with Graves' hyperthyroidism. Both conserved end residues are part of each CDR3. The D gene is left open where the match is weak. Rows give clone size only sometimes, using once, few, many, or a class for an expanded clone.

CDR3 DNA,CDR3 protein,D gene,clone size,V gene,J gene
TGCGCCAGCCTAGAGTGGGGAGCAAGCTCCTACAATGAGCAGTTCTTC,CASLEWGASSYNEQFF,NA,NA,TRBV10-1,TRBJ2-1
TGCAGTGCTAGGGAATTCGTCGGCGCCGATGGCTACACCTTC,CSAREFVGADGYTF,NA,many,TRBV20-1,TRBJ1-2
TGCAGTGCTAGAGATTTCGGCGGGAGGGGGTACAATGAGCAGTTCTTC,CSARDFGGRGYNEQFF,TRBD2,many,TRBV20-1,TRBJ2-1
TGCAGCGTTGAAGGCAGGGGAGGGTCCTACGAGCAGTACTTC,CSVEGRGGSYEQYF,NA,many,TRBV29-1,TRBJ2-7
TGTGCCAGCAGCCAGCGGGACAGGGATGAAAAACTGTTTTTT,CASSQRDRDEKLFF,TRBD1,NA,TRBV3-1,TRBJ1-4
TGTGCCTGGAGTCCCCCATGGACGAACACTGAAGCTTTCTTT,CAWSPPWTNTEAFF,NA,once,TRBV30,TRBJ1-1
TGTGCCAGCAGGGCACCGTGGGGCCATGAGCAGTTCTTC,CASRAPWGHEQFF,NA,NA,TRBV6-2/TRBV6-3,TRBJ2-1
TGTGCCAGCAGTTTTGGCGGGAGCGGCACAGATACGCAGTATTTT,CASSFGGSGTDTQYF,TRBD2,many,TRBV12-3/TRBV12-4,TRBJ2-3
TGTGCCAGCAGTCAATTAAGAGGGACTAGCGCGGCCACCGGGGAGCTGTTTTTT,CASSQLRGTSAATGELFF,TRBD2,many,TRBV11-3,TRBJ2-2
TGCGCCAGCAGCTTGGGACAGGATAGAGATACGCAGTATTTT,CASSLGQDRDTQYF,NA,few,TRBV5-1,TRBJ2-3
TGTGCCATCAGTGGGGGACAGGGGGCTGGCAACATTCAGTACTTC,CAISGGQGAGNIQYF,TRBD1,many,TRBV10-3,TRBJ2-4